This is a list of T cell receptor beta chains from one sample in a study of vaccination and CD4 T cells after COVID-19. TCRdb redid the calling of the PCR reads with MiXCR, one entry per CDR3 protein. The sample consists of about 20,000 distinct CDR3 sequences, approximately 48% of them appearing once. These TCRs' antigens remain unknown. The sample was CD4+ T cells from blood, cultured in vitro. The source of these receptors is a human donor who had recovered from COVID-19. The conserved cysteine and the conserved F or W are not part of the CDR3 here. Each record gives: V gene, J gene, CDR3 protein.

v_gene: TRBV6-1; j_gene: TRBJ1-2; CDR3aa: ASSEAQGSYGYT
v_gene: TRBV20-1; j_gene: TRBJ2-7; CDR3aa: SAQSSGRGPSLH
v_gene: TRBV4-1; j_gene: TRBJ1-2; CDR3aa: ASSQGGLRNYGYT
v_gene: TRBV2; j_gene: TRBJ1-4; CDR3aa: ASNTDGEKLF
v_gene: TRBV28; j_gene: TRBJ2-7; CDR3aa: ASRLSNYEQY
v_gene: TRBV11-3; j_gene: TRBJ1-3; CDR3aa: ASSLGGKAGNTIY
v_gene: TRBV20-1; j_gene: TRBJ1-2; CDR3aa: SARPGQGDYGYT
v_gene: TRBV12-3/TRBV12-4; j_gene: TRBJ1-1; CDR3aa: ASSRGRETNTEAF
v_gene: TRBV6-1; j_gene: TRBJ1-6; CDR3aa: ASSMGQGAHSYNSPLH
v_gene: TRBV7-2; j_gene: TRBJ2-7; CDR3aa: ASSQRVPGQGTSYEQY
v_gene: TRBV6-5; j_gene: TRBJ1-5; CDR3aa: ASSYSGEQPQH
v_gene: TRBV6-2/TRBV6-3; j_gene: TRBJ1-2; CDR3aa: ASTADGNYGYT
v_gene: TRBV9; j_gene: TRBJ1-1; CDR3aa: ASSVDGTEAF
v_gene: TRBV2; j_gene: TRBJ2-7; CDR3aa: ASSSDRVGDYEQY
v_gene: TRBV20-1; j_gene: TRBJ1-5; CDR3aa: SASMLQKPQH
v_gene: TRBV6-1; j_gene: TRBJ1-1; CDR3aa: ASSGGGIRAF
v_gene: TRBV20-1; j_gene: TRBJ2-5; CDR3aa: SARESGLGETQY
v_gene: TRBV4-2; j_gene: TRBJ1-1; CDR3aa: ASSPWPGGNTEAF
v_gene: TRBV5-1; j_gene: TRBJ2-7; CDR3aa: ASGTSTGNYEQY
v_gene: TRBV21-1; j_gene: TRBJ1-4; CDR3aa: ASGGRGEKLF
v_gene: TRBV20-1; j_gene: TRBJ1-4; CDR3aa: SARQGTDEKLF
v_gene: TRBV6-2/TRBV6-3; j_gene: TRBJ1-5; CDR3aa: ASRPGQGFQPQH
v_gene: TRBV9; j_gene: TRBJ1-1; CDR3aa: ASSASTGLTRAEAF
v_gene: TRBV28; j_gene: TRBJ2-7; CDR3aa: ASRLAGGGRQY
v_gene: TRBV2; j_gene: TRBJ2-1; CDR3aa: ASSDRGNEQF
v_gene: TRBV15; j_gene: TRBJ2-2; CDR3aa: ATSRRDGELF
v_gene: TRBV28; j_gene: TRBJ1-5; CDR3aa: ASTTGGVSNQPQH
v_gene: TRBV12-3/TRBV12-4; j_gene: TRBJ1-5; CDR3aa: ASSLEDSNQPQH
v_gene: TRBV30; j_gene: TRBJ1-6; CDR3aa: AWSVRGTWGSPLH
v_gene: TRBV6-2/TRBV6-3; j_gene: TRBJ1-5; CDR3aa: ASSMDSLSNQPQH
v_gene: TRBV7-6; j_gene: TRBJ1-1; CDR3aa: ASSGSLMNTEAF
v_gene: TRBV25-1; j_gene: TRBJ1-2; CDR3aa: ASTLGRGDYGYT
v_gene: TRBV18; j_gene: TRBJ1-5; CDR3aa: ASSPGVPINQPQH
v_gene: TRBV11-1; j_gene: TRBJ1-2; CDR3aa: ASSLAGDRADGYT
v_gene: TRBV11-3; j_gene: TRBJ2-1; CDR3aa: ASSLGGDTSYNEQF
v_gene: TRBV20-1; j_gene: TRBJ1-2; CDR3aa: SARRKGNYGYT
v_gene: TRBV24-1; j_gene: TRBJ2-5; CDR3aa: ATSRTGEVEETQY
v_gene: TRBV30; j_gene: TRBJ1-2; CDR3aa: AWSAPHSSRPNYGYT
v_gene: TRBV2; j_gene: TRBJ2-1; CDR3aa: ASSTSGDNEQF
v_gene: TRBV25-1; j_gene: TRBJ2-3; CDR3aa: ASSTGGGTDTQY
v_gene: TRBV25-1; j_gene: TRBJ1-4; CDR3aa: ASRGRTNEKLF
v_gene: TRBV28; j_gene: TRBJ1-6; CDR3aa: ASTVGKLSSYNSPLH
v_gene: TRBV12-5; j_gene: TRBJ2-5; CDR3aa: ASASGGRGLGETQY
v_gene: TRBV18; j_gene: TRBJ2-5; CDR3aa: ASSPGETQY
v_gene: TRBV5-1; j_gene: TRBJ1-6; CDR3aa: ASSLDGSPGSPLH
v_gene: TRBV9; j_gene: TRBJ1-2; CDR3aa: ASSMRRGTGGYT
v_gene: TRBV10-2; j_gene: TRBJ2-7; CDR3aa: ASSVAGGGYEQY
v_gene: TRBV7-2; j_gene: TRBJ2-3; CDR3aa: ASSSRQSTDTQY
v_gene: TRBV5-4; j_gene: TRBJ1-3; CDR3aa: ASSPGGKDTIY
v_gene: TRBV20-1; j_gene: TRBJ2-1; CDR3aa: SARDPTSGSYYNEQF
v_gene: TRBV27; j_gene: TRBJ1-6; CDR3aa: ASSLSPALMDSPLH
v_gene: TRBV20-1; j_gene: TRBJ1-2; CDR3aa: SAAGQEGYT
v_gene: TRBV19; j_gene: TRBJ1-2; CDR3aa: ASSMSVNGYT